The rows below give T cell receptor beta chains drawn from one sample of a study of blood T cell repertoires in COVID-19. Data came from immunoSEQ multiplex PCR; TCRdb stores just in-frame clones and leaves some out. The data show 300,000 to 350,000 clones, around nine tenths seen once. Sequenced material: peripheral blood. These receptors all stem from a woman in her twenties or thirties with COVID-19, enrolled during active disease. Both conserved end residues are part of each CDR3. Fields, in order: D gene, J gene, clone size, V gene, CDR3 protein, CDR3 DNA. D genes are given only for firm matches. Clone sizes are given selectively: once, few, many, or a class where the clone is expanded.

NA TRBJ2-2 NA TRBV5-1 CASSPSGMDTGELFF TGCGCCAGCAGCCCCTCCGGGATGGACACCGGGGAGCTGTTTTTT
NA TRBJ2-1 NA TRBV28 CASSFGRGGEQFF TGTGCCAGCAGTTTTGGTAGAGGTGGTGAGCAGTTCTTC
TRBD1 TRBJ1-4 NA TRBV6-6 CASSYSQGGEKLFF TGTGCCAGCAGTTACTCACAGGGGGGCGAAAAACTGTTTTTT
TRBD1 TRBJ2-3 NA TRBV11-3 CASSPGQGGPTDTQYF TGTGCCAGCAGCCCCGGACAGGGAGGCCCTACAGATACGCAGTATTTT
NA TRBJ2-2 once TRBV5-1 CASSSPPGTGELFF TGCGCCAGCAGCTCGCCCCCGGGGACCGGGGAGCTGTTTTTT
NA TRBJ2-7 NA TRBV7-9 CASSPPAGSYEQYF TGTGCCAGCAGCCCCCCGGCGGGTTCCTACGAGCAGTACTTC
NA TRBJ1-2 NA TRBV29-1 CSVEGAGRGYTF TGCAGCGTTGAGGGGGCCGGGCGCGGCTACACCTTC
NA TRBJ2-2 NA TRBV11-2 CASSPQTVTGELFF TGTGCCAGCAGCCCTCAGACAGTCACCGGGGAGCTGTTTTTT
TRBD2 TRBJ2-7 NA TRBV9 CASSAFAGGLGEQYF TGTGCCAGCAGTGCCTTTGCGGGGGGCCTGGGGGAGCAGTACTTC
TRBD1 TRBJ1-4 NA TRBV10-1 CASSDWDRGREKLFF TGCGCCAGCTCAGACTGGGACAGGGGGCGCGAAAAACTGTTTTTT
NA TRBJ2-7 NA TRBV19 CASSRRDRGSYEQYF TGTGCCAGTAGCAGGAGGGACCGTGGCTCCTACGAGCAGTACTTC
NA TRBJ2-7 NA TRBV12-3/TRBV12-4 CASSPYRDYEQYF TGTGCCAGCAGTCCCTACAGGGACTACGAGCAGTACTTC
NA TRBJ2-2 NA TRBV28 CASSLTTNTGELFF TGTGCCAGCAGCCTCACAACGAACACCGGGGAGCTGTTTTTT
TRBD2 TRBJ2-3 few TRBV5-1 CASSLTSGLKGTDTQYF TGCGCCAGCAGCTTAACTAGCGGTCTCAAGGGCACAGATACGCAGTATTTT
NA TRBJ2-3 NA TRBV11-3 CASSLDLRDTQYF TGTGCCAGCAGCTTAGATCTTCGAGATACGCAGTATTTT
TRBD2 TRBJ2-7 NA TRBV2 CASIYSGISYEQYF TGTGCAAGCATCTACAGCGGGATTTCCTACGAGCAGTACTTC
NA TRBJ1-4 NA TRBV12-3/TRBV12-4 CASSLGGNEKLFF TGTGCCAGCAGTTTAGGGGGCAATGAAAAACTGTTTTTT
TRBD2 TRBJ2-3 NA TRBV4-3 CASSQEGGRAPSSVQYF TGCGCCAGCAGCCAAGAGGGCGGGAGGGCCCCGAGTAGCGTGCAGTATTTT
NA TRBJ1-3 NA TRBV19 CASSDGRPERSGNTIYF TGTGCCAGTAGTGATGGCCGTCCAGAACGCTCTGGAAACACCATATATTTT
TRBD2 TRBJ2-3 NA TRBV4-3 CASSPSGPSTDTQYF TGCGCCAGCAGCCCTAGCGGGCCGAGCACAGATACGCAGTATTTT
TRBD2 TRBJ2-5 NA TRBV28 CASAVNRAGENSGETQYF TGTGCCAGCGCCGTCAACAGAGCGGGAGAGAACAGTGGAGAGACCCAGTACTTC
TRBD1 TRBJ1-6 few TRBV30 CACRDREYSPLHF TGTGCCTGCCGGGACAGGGAATATTCACCCCTCCACTTT
TRBD2 TRBJ2-1 NA TRBV29-1 CSVEGLAVYNEQFF TGCAGCGTCGAAGGACTAGCGGTATACAATGAGCAGTTCTTC
NA TRBJ2-2 once TRBV13 CASSPRRANTGELFF TGTGCCAGCAGCCCCCGCAGGGCGAACACCGGGGAGCTGTTTTTT
TRBD2 TRBJ2-7 NA TRBV14 CASSRTRGSYEQYF TGTGCCAGCAGTCGGACTAGAGGATCCTACGAGCAGTACTTC
TRBD2 TRBJ2-7 NA TRBV5-1 CASSIAAGGTYEQYF TGCGCCAGCAGCATCGCAGCGGGAGGGACCTACGAGCAGTACTTC
NA TRBJ1-2 NA TRBV4-2 CASSQDWRGYTF TGTGCCAGCAGCCAAGATTGGCGGGGCTACACCTTC
TRBD2 TRBJ2-7 NA TRBV11-2 CASSFGLAQFYEQYF TGTGCCAGCAGCTTTGGACTAGCACAGTTCTACGAGCAGTACTTC
TRBD1 TRBJ2-7 NA TRBV5-1 CASSKGQGGFSYEQYF TGCGCCAGCAGCAAAGGACAGGGTGGTTTCTCCTACGAGCAGTACTTC
TRBD2 TRBJ2-3 once TRBV5-1 CASSSDRLAGGTDTQYF TGCGCCAGCAGCTCCGACCGGCTAGCGGGAGGGACAGATACGCAGTATTTT
TRBD1 TRBJ2-7 NA TRBV2 CATAMAGGTYEQYF TGTGCCACCGCCATGGCAGGGGGAACCTACGAGCAGTACTTC
NA TRBJ1-6 NA TRBV2 CASKEGLESPLHF TGTGCCAGCAAAGAGGGTTTAGAATCACCCCTCCACTTT
TRBD1 TRBJ1-2 NA TRBV6-2/TRBV6-3 CASSSQGPGGYGYTF TGTGCCAGCAGTTCACAGGGGCCTGGGGGCTATGGCTACACCTTC
TRBD1 TRBJ2-2 NA TRBV18 CASSPMSGTARTGELFF TGTGCCAGCTCACCAATGTCAGGGACAGCCCGCACCGGGGAGCTGTTTTTT
TRBD2 TRBJ2-3 NA TRBV6-5 CASSSPSGSSTDTQYF TGTGCCAGCAGTTCCCCTAGCGGGAGCAGCACAGATACGCAGTATTTT
TRBD2 TRBJ2-1 NA TRBV11-2 CASSRLAGGCNEQFF TGTGCCAGCAGCCGGTTGGCGGGAGGCTGCAATGAGCAGTTCTTC
NA TRBJ2-2 NA TRBV5-1 CASRTVPNTGELFF TGCGCCAGCAGGACAGTTCCGAACACCGGGGAGCTGTTTTTT
NA TRBJ1-1 NA TRBV6-2/TRBV6-3 CASSTHRSLVTEAFF TGTGCCAGCAGCACCCACAGGTCTTTGGTCACTGAAGCTTTCTTT
NA TRBJ2-2 NA TRBV5-1 CASSLGRAYTGELFF TGCGCCAGCAGCCTAGGGCGGGCCTACACCGGGGAGCTGTTTTTT
NA TRBJ2-4 NA TRBV4-1 CASSQDFKNIQYF TGCGCCAGCAGCCAGGACTTCAAAAACATTCAGTACTTC
NA TRBJ1-6 NA TRBV30 CAATGSSPLHF TGTGCCGCGACAGGAAGTTCACCCCTCCACTTT
TRBD2 TRBJ2-2 NA TRBV19 CASSKIQTSGGAGELFF TGTGCCAGTAGCAAAATCCAGACTAGCGGGGGCGCCGGGGAGCTGTTTTTT
NA TRBJ1-6 NA TRBV15 CATSRVTGSSYNSPLHF TGTGCCACCAGCAGGGTTACAGGGAGCTCCTATAATTCACCCCTCCACTTT
TRBD1 TRBJ1-1 NA TRBV7-8 CASSLGYRGTEAFF TGTGCCAGCAGCTTAGGGTACAGGGGGACTGAAGCTTTCTTT
TRBD2 TRBJ2-1 NA TRBV28 CASSLGLAGVVEQFF TGTGCCAGCAGTTTGGGACTAGCGGGAGTGGTTGAGCAGTTCTTC
TRBD1 TRBJ1-2 NA TRBV7-2 CASSWGQGDLGYTF TGTGCCAGCAGCTGGGGACAGGGGGACTTAGGCTACACCTTC
TRBD1 TRBJ2-1 NA TRBV7-2 CASSFLLGQGTDEQFF TGTGCCAGCAGCTTCCTACTGGGACAGGGCACGGATGAGCAGTTCTTC
TRBD1 TRBJ1-2 NA TRBV28 CASSFTGTGTGYTF TGTGCCAGCAGTTTTACTGGGACAGGGACGGGCTACACCTTC
TRBD1 TRBJ1-1 NA TRBV5-1 CASSPTGTGVTEAFF TGCGCCAGCAGCCCTACCGGGACAGGGGTAACTGAAGCTTTCTTT
NA TRBJ2-7 few TRBV6-2/TRBV6-3 CASSYERSYEQYF TGTGCCAGCAGTTACGAGCGCTCCTACGAGCAGTACTTC
NA TRBJ2-7 NA TRBV6-5 CATGTYEQYF TGTGCGACGGGAACCTACGAGCAGTACTTC
TRBD1 TRBJ1-4 NA TRBV7-9 CASSLGTGGDEKLFF TGTGCCAGCAGCTTAGGGACAGGGGGCGATGAAAAACTGTTTTTT
NA TRBJ2-1 NA TRBV19 CASSIRGGNNEQFF TGTGCCAGTAGTATAAGGGGGGGGAACAATGAGCAGTTCTTC
TRBD1 TRBJ2-1 NA TRBV6-5 CASSLVDRGQGEQFF TGTGCCAGCAGCTTAGTGGACAGGGGGCAGGGTGAGCAGTTCTTC
NA TRBJ1-2 NA TRBV30 CAFSARDGYTF TGTGCCTTCAGCGCCCGGGATGGCTACACCTTC
NA TRBJ1-3 NA TRBV9 CASSGGPNSGNTIYF TGTGCCAGCAGCGGGGGGCCTAACTCTGGAAACACCATATATTTT
TRBD1 TRBJ1-1 few TRBV11-3 CASSAGQGRGAFF TGTGCCAGCAGCGCGGGACAGGGGAGAGGAGCTTTCTTT
NA TRBJ2-2 NA TRBV30 CAWSVAGEDTGELFF TGTGCCTGGAGTGTTGCGGGCGAGGACACCGGGGAGCTGTTTTTT
NA TRBJ1-4 NA TRBV4-2 CASSQDSEEKLFF TGTGCCAGCAGCCAAGATTCGGAGGAAAAACTGTTTTTT
TRBD1 TRBJ1-1 once TRBV7-8 CASSKDRGNTEAFF TGTGCCAGCAGCAAGGACAGGGGAAACACTGAAGCTTTCTTT